This T cell receptor (beta chain) was sequenced during a study of memory CD4+ T cells and cytomegalovirus serostatus. Turning to the study itself: This sample comes from healthy Belgian adults, fewer than ten CMV seropositive, about 25 seronegative. The study, taken as a whole, reports: Suggested: most of the CMV-linked TCR signature lies in CD4+ memory cells.

Single viable CD3+CD4+CD8-CD45RO+ cells were sorted as the memory CD4+ T cells. Donors' CMV status reflects serum IgG against pp150, pp28, p38, p52. The germline V gene has CDR1 MDHEN and CDR2 SYDVKM. The CDR3 covers 17 residues. V was pared by 5 bases and J by 6 bases, with 9 bases of the junction left unmatched. Original analysis: Out-of-frame sequences were removed, leaving 2 million or so distinct TCRbeta sequences. The data were produced by immunoSEQ multiplex PCR, yet TCRdb's version contains in-frame clones alone and is incomplete. V and J calls and clone size are as listed in that table; D and trimming were resolved from the DNA. The table shows about 31,000 clones, with about 75% occurring only once. This clone was observed a single time. Its antigen remains unidentified.

This receptor was obtained from an adult in good health and CMV-seronegative. Some clones in this sample may be carry-over from other donors' samples. What was sequenced was memory CD4+ T cells from blood. The rearrangement joins TRBV28 to TRBJ2-2; 13 positions match TRBD2. The CDR3 reads CASSPLLAGGLPGELFF. Here the CDR3 DNA reads TGTGCCAGCAGTCCCTTACTAGCGGGGGGGCTGCCCGGGGAGCTGTTTTTT.